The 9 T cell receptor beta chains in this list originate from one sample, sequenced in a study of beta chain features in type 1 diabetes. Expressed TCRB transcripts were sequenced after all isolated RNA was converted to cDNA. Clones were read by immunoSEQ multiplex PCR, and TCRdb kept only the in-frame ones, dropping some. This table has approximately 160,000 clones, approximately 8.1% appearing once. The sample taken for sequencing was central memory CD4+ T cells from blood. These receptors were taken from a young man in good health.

The CDR3 sequence: CASSSSPRGDNSPLHF. CDR3 nucleotides: TGTGCCAGCAGCTCCAGCCCCAGGGGGGATAATTCACCCCTCCACTTT. The V gene is TRBV5-5, the J gene TRBJ1-6; 7 positions agree with TRBD1. Germline CDR1 and CDR2: SGHKS and YYEKEE (reference sequence). This CDR3 region has 16 residues. V was pared by 3 bases and J by 5 bases, with 8 bases of the junction left unmatched.

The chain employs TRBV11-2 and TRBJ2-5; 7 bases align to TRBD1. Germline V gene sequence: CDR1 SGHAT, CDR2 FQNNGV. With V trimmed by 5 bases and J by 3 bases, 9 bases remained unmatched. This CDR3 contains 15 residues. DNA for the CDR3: TGTGCCAGCAGCCTCCGGACAGGTACCGAAGAGACCCAGTACTTC. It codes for CASSLRTGTEETQYF.

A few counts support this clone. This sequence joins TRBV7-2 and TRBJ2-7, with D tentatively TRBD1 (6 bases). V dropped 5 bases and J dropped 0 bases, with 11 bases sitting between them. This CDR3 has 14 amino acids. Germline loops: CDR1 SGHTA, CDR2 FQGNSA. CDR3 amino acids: CASSLGQSSYEQYF. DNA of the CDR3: TGTGCCAGCAGCCTAGGACAGTCCTCCTACGAGCAGTACTTC.

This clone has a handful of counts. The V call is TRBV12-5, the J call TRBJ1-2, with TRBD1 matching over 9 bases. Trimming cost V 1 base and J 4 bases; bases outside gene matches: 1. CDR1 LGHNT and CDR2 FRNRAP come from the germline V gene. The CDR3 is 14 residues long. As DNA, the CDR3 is TGTGCTAGTGGTTTGGACAGGGGGCTCTATGGCTACACCTTC. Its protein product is CASGLDRGLYGYTF.

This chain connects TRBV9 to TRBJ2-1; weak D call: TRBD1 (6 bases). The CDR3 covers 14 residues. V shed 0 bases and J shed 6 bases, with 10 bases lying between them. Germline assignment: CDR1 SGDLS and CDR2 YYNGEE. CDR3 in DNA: TGTGCCAGCAGCGTAGACGGACAGTTCAATGAGCAGTTCTTC. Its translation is CASSVDGQFNEQFF.

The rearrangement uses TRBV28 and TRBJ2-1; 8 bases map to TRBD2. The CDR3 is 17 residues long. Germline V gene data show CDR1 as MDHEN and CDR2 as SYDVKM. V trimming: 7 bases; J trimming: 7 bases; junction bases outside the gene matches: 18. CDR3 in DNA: TGTGCCAGCATTACACGTGCGGGAGGCAACCCTAGGAATGAGCAGTTCTTC. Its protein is CASITRAGGNPRNEQFF.

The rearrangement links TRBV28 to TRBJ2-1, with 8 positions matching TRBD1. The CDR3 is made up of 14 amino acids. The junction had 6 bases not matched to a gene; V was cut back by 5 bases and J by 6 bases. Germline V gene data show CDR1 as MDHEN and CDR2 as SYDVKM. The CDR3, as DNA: TGTGCCAGCAGTCGTATAACAGGGGGCAATGAGCAGTTCTTC. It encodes CASSRITGGNEQFF.

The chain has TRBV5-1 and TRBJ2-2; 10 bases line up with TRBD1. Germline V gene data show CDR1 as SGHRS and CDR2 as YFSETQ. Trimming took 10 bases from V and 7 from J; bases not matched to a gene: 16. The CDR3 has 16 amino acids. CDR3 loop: CASIGGGQGLGGELFF. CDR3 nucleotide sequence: TGCGCCTCCATTGGAGGGGGACAGGGGCTCGGCGGGGAGCTGTTTTTT.

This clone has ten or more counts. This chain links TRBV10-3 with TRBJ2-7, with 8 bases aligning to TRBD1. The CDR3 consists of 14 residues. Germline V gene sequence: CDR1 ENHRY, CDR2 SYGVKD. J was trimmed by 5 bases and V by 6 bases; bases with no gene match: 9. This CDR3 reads CAISRDRGADEQYF. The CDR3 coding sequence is TGTGCCATCAGCCGAGACAGGGGTGCCGACGAGCAGTACTTC.